This T cell receptor beta chain was captured in a study of CD4 T cells in relation to SARS-CoV-2 and coronaviruses. Study results and caveats: In roughly 61% of donors, memory CD4+ clonotypes crossrecognized SARS-CoV-2 and at least one common cold coronavirus spike.

Before the COVID-19 pandemic, during about 2010-2019, CD4+ T cells were taken from unexposed donors. CD4+ T cells were isolated from the cells after more than 8 days of culture. Of note for this clone: Antigen specificity is unknown.

Trimming took 5 bases from V and 5 from J, leaving 16 bases between them. The CDR3 extends over 14 amino acids. Germline CDR1 SGHRS, CDR2 YFSETQ. Libraries were prepared by immunoSEQ multiplex PCR; TCRdb keeps only in-frame clonotypes and omits some of them. The table lists 17,000 or so clones, under 85% of them singletons, with about 29% in the top ten. The rearrangement joins TRBV5-1 to TRBJ2-5; D possibly corresponds to TRBD1 (6 bases). This clonotype was sampled from a human donor in good health. Sequencing used CD4+ T cells from PBMCs, cultured in vitro. The CDR3 DNA reads TGCGCCAGCAGAGCGCCCGGGACAACTGAGACCCAGTACTTC. This translates into CASRAPGTTETQYF. The full variable domain, completed using reference TRBV5-1 and TRBJ2-5, is KAGVTQTPRYLIKTRGQQVTLSCSPISGHRSVSWYQQTPGQGLQFLFEYFSETQRNKGNFPGRFSGRQFSNSRSEMNVSTLELGDSALYLCASRAPGTTETQYFGPGTRLLVL.